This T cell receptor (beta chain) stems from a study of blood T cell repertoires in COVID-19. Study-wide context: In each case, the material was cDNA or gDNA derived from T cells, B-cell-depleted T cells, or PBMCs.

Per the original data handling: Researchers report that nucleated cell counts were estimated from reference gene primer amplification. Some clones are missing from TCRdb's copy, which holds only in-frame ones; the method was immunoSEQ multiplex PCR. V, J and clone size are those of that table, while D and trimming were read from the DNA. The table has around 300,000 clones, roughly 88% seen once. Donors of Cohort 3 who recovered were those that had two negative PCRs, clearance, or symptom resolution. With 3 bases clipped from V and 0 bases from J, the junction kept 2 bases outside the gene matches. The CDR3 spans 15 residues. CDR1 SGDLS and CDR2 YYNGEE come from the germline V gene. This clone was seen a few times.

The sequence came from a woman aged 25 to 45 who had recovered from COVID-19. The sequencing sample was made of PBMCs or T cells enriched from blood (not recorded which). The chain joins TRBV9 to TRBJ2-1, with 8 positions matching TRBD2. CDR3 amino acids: CASSATSGSYNEQFF. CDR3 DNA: TGTGCCAGCAGCGCCACTAGCGGCTCCTACAATGAGCAGTTCTTC.